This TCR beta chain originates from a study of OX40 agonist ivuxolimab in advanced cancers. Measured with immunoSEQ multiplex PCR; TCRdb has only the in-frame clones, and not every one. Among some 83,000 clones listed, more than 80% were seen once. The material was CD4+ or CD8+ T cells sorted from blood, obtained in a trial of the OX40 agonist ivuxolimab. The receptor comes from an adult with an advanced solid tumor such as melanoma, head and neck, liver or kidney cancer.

The CDR3 bases are TGTGCCAGCAGCTCAGCAGGGGATCAGCCCCAGCATTTT. Its protein product is CASSSAGDQPQHF. The genes are TRBV11-3 and TRBJ1-5; the D gene is possibly TRBD1 (6 bases). Germline assignment: CDR1 SGHNT and CDR2 YENEEA. V was cut by 4 bases and J by 5 bases, with 9 bases left in between. This CDR3 contains 13 residues.